Presented here are 6 T cell receptor beta chains from one specimen sequenced in a study of T cell responses to AZD1222 COVID-19 vaccine (dated by TCRdb to about 2021). This sample's time point label indicates: about 28 days (+/-7) after the second vaccine dose. The protocol used for the library was the immunoSEQ multiplex PCR assay. The immuneACCESS repertoire file appears here via TCRdb, limited to in-frame rearrangements. These files lack a portion of the clones; in checked studies, under half of the deficit traces to unresolved V genes, and the cause of the others is not known. The sample has 70,000 to 100,000 clones on record, around nine tenths of them singletons. About 3.4% of the sample is in the top ten clones. Sequenced material: peripheral blood, taken 28 days after the second AZD1222 dose. The receptors were gathered from an adult who received the AZD1222 COVID-19 vaccine.

The CDR3 region is CASSLGQNTEAFF. Written as DNA, the CDR3 is TGTGCCAGCAGTTTGGGGCAGAACACTGAAGCTTTCTTT. The genes are TRBV27 and TRBJ1-1, with TRBD1 as a possible D gene (5 bases). Trimming took 3 bases from V and 1 from J, leaving 6 bases between them. The CDR3 covers 13 residues. Germline values: CDR1 MNHEY, CDR2 SMNVEV (reference sequence).

V is TRBV27 and J is TRBJ2-7; 8 bases agree with TRBD1. CDR3 length equals 15 residues. The germline V gene has CDR1 MNHEY and CDR2 SMNVEV (reference sequence). J lost 5 bases, V lost 5 bases, and 11 bases had no gene match. CDR3 amino acids: CASSPKQGGVDEQYF. The CDR3, as DNA: TGTGCCAGCAGTCCCAAACAGGGGGGAGTCGACGAGCAGTACTTC.

The gene calls are TRBV7-3 and TRBJ2-2; no reliable D call. Germline V gene data show CDR1 as SGHTA and CDR2 as FQGTGA. The ends were cut back, 4 bases at V and 2 bases at J, with 17 bases in the middle. CDR3 length: 17 residues. CDR3 amino acids: CASSYNPMGLNTGELFF. The CDR3 region has the DNA TGTGCCAGCAGCTACAACCCTATGGGCCTCAACACCGGGGAGCTGTTTTTT. Variable domain in full (rest from reference TRBV7-3 and TRBJ2-2): GAGVSQTPSNKVTEKGKYVELRCDPISGHTALYWYRQSLGQGPEFLIYFQGTGAADDSGLPNDRFFAVRPEGSVSTLKIQRTERGDSAVYLCASSYNPMGLNTGELFFGEGSRLTVL.

The chain couples TRBV11-1 to TRBJ1-2; D unclear. The germline gives CDR1 SGHAT, CDR2 FQDESV (reference sequence). CDR3 length: 16 residues. V lost 5 bases, J lost 1 base, and 17 bases lay in between. CDR3 loop: CASSPGPGRGNYGYTF. The CDR3 nucleotides read TGTGCCAGCAGCCCGGGCCCCGGTCGTGGTAACTATGGCTACACCTTC. The whole variable domain, filled in from reference TRBV11-1 and TRBJ1-2, reads EAEVAQSPRYKITEKSQAVAFWCDPISGHATLYWYRQILGQGPELLVQFQDESVVDDSQLPKDRFSAERLKGVDSTLKIQPAELGDSAMYLCASSPGPGRGNYGYTFGSGTRLTVV.

This chain joins TRBV4-2 and TRBJ2-1, with D perhaps matching TRBD1 or TRBD2 (5 bases each). Germline V lookup: CDR1 LGHNA, CDR2 YNFKEQ. V was cut by 3 bases and J by 8 bases, with 14 bases left in between. This CDR3 is built from 14 residues. CDR3 DNA: TGTGCCAGCAGCCAGCCCGGGACCCAGGATGAGCAGTTCTTC. It is translated as CASSQPGTQDEQFF.

The V gene is TRBV4-1, the J gene TRBJ1-2; D call uncertain. V dropped 6 bases and J dropped 8 bases, with 16 bases sitting between them. CDR1 and CDR2 from the germline V gene are MGHRA and YSYEKL. The CDR3 consists of 13 residues. The CDR3 is CASSLEKTGGYTF. In DNA form, the CDR3 reads TGCGCCAGCAGTCTCGAAAAGACCGGAGGCTACACCTTC.